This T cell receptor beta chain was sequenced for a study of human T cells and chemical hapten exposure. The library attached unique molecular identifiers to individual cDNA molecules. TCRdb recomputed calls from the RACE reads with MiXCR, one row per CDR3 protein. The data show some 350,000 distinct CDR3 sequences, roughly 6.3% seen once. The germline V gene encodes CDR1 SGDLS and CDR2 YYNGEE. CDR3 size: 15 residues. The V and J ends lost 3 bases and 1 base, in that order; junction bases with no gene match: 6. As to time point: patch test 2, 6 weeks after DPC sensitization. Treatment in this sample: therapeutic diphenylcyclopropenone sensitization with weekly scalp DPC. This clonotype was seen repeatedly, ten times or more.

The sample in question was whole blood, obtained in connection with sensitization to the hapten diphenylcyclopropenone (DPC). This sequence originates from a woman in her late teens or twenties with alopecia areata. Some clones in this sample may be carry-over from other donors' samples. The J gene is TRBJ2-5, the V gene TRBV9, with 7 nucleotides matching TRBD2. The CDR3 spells CASSAREGLQETQYF. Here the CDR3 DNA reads TGTGCCAGCAGCGCGAGGGAGGGTCTCCAAGAGACCCAGTACTTC.